This T cell receptor (beta chain) is drawn from a study of blood T cell repertoires in COVID-19. The method was immunoSEQ multiplex PCR; TCRdb's version includes in-frame clones alone and lacks a portion of them. There are some 210,000 clones in the sample; just under 85% occur only once, and more than 4.5% lies in the top ten. Per germline, CDR1 SGHAT and CDR2 FQDESV (reference sequence). The CDR3 has 13 residues. The V and J ends lost 5 bases and 6 bases respectively, with 10 bases between them. The sample consisted of peripheral blood. The rearrangement joins TRBV11-1 to TRBJ2-2; D gene ambiguous. This sequence was found in a woman in her 70s with active or convalescent COVID-19. The CDR3 DNA is TGTGCCAGCAGCCCCCGGGTGGCCGGGGAGCTGTTTTTT. The encoded protein is CASSPRVAGELFF.